Listed here is a single TCR beta chain. No antigen is known for it. This record belongs to a study of cytomegalovirus exposure and HLA in healthy donors. Healthy individuals who donated bone marrow served as the donors. CDR1 is LGHNT and CDR2 is FRNRAP in the germline V gene. The V segment lost 1 base and the J segment 0 bases; nucleotides outside the gene matches: 13. CDR3 size: 19 residues. General study points: Overall, around 150 TCR beta chains were annotated as cytomegalovirus-associated. The analysis excluded some indistinguishable V segments, including TRBV6-2 and TRBV6-3.

It was with 60 Vbeta and 13 Jbeta primers that the PCR ran. Profiled with immunoSEQ multiplex PCR; TCRdb holds only in-frame clones, not every one. The table records 150,000 to 200,000 clones, around 78% of them present only once. The receptor was isolated from a young woman in good health and CMV-seropositive. V gene TRBV12-5 combines with J gene TRBJ1-1; 8 bases fit TRBD1. The sample consisted of PBMCs. DNA of the CDR3: TGTGCTAGTGGTTTGGCTTTAGGGACAGGCCCAGGGATGAACACTGAAGCTTTCTTT. It yields the protein CASGLALGTGPGMNTEAFF.